The T cell receptor beta chain described here comes from a study of identical twins. General observations from the study: A partial confounding effect on zero-insertion analyses could come from invariant MAIT and iNKT cells. Reduced insertions were recorded for abundant cord blood beta clonotypes, with no such pattern in memory repertoires. The study found excess low generation probability among twin-shared out-of-frame alpha sequences.

Trimming left V 5 bases short and J 8 bases short, with 19 bases between. The CDR3 covers 15 residues. Details on this clonotype: The antigen remains undetermined.

A universal primer site came from template switching; cDNA carried unique molecular identifiers. One entry per CDR3 protein results from TCRdb running MiXCR on the 5' RACE reads. Of 1.5 million to 2 million distinct CDR3 sequences listed, about 32% are singletons. The gene calls are TRBV12-3 or TRBV12-4 and TRBJ2-1; D gene ambiguous. Material for sequencing was cord blood. This clonotype was obtained from a newborn girl in good health. The CDR3 protein is CASSQGGSSIHEQFF. In nucleotides, the CDR3 is TGTGCCAGCAGTCAAGGTGGGTCTAGTATCCATGAGCAGTTCTTC.